Shown below are 15 T cell receptor beta chains from a single sample sequenced in a study of cytomegalovirus exposure and HLA in healthy donors. This PCR relied on a set of 60 Vbeta primers and 13 Jbeta primers. Measured with immunoSEQ multiplex PCR; TCRdb has only the in-frame clones, and not every one. This repertoire shows about 140,000 clones, around 77% found once; its top ten account for approximately 4.9%. Sequencing was carried out using PBMCs. The source is a woman in her forties or fifties in good health and CMV-seronegative.

The chain combines TRBV28 with TRBJ2-7; tentatively, D is TRBD2 (5 bases). CDR1 and CDR2 from the germline V gene are MDHEN and SYDVKM. V was trimmed by 9 bases and J by 3 bases, leaving 15 bases between them. The CDR3 totals 13 residues. CDR3: CASFTPGSYEQYF. Here the CDR3 DNA reads TGTGCCAGTTTCACACCGGGGAGCTACGAGCAGTACTTC.

This clone was counted a single time. The chain couples TRBV4-2 to TRBJ2-7; 8 bases match TRBD2. The V gene's germline CDR1 is LGHNA and CDR2 YNFKEQ. The CDR3 totals 16 residues. Trimming cost V 0 bases and J 0 bases; bases outside gene matches: 4. DNA for the CDR3: TGTGCCAGCAGCCAAGAGGGACTAGTCAGCTCCTACGAGCAGTACTTC. The encoded protein is CASSQEGLVSSYEQYF.

Written as DNA, the CDR3 is TGTGCCAGCAGTCCCGACTATGTAGGCGAGCAGTACTTC. Protein product: CASSPDYVGEQYF. The chain employs TRBV6-6 and TRBJ2-7; possibly TRBD2 for D (5 bases). The V gene lost 5 bases and the J gene lost 6 bases, with 14 bases spanning the gap. This CDR3 has 13 amino acids. Germline CDR1 reads MNHNY; CDR2 reads SVGAGI (reference sequence).

The chain employs TRBV6-6 and TRBJ1-6; D not resolved. CDR1 is MNHNY and CDR2 is SVGAGI in the germline V gene (reference sequence). This CDR3 is built from 13 residues. V lost 7 bases to trimming and J lost 8 bases, with 12 bases between them. The CDR3 sequence is CASILERDSPLHF. The CDR3 DNA reads as TGTGCCAGCATTCTCGAGAGGGATTCACCCCTCCACTTT.

This chain links TRBV5-1 with TRBJ1-4; no definite D call. Germline assignment: CDR1 SGHRS and CDR2 YFSETQ. The V end was cut by 0 bases, the J end by 3 bases, with 6 bases between. The CDR3 is made up of 14 amino acids. The DNA of the CDR3 is TGCGCCAGCAGCTTGGCAGGTGCTAATGAAAAACTGTTTTTT. Protein: CASSLAGANEKLFF.

The chain combines TRBV30 with TRBJ1-3; D is undetermined. CDR3 length: 14 amino acids. The germline V gene has CDR1 GTSNPN and CDR2 SVGIG (reference sequence). Between the trimmed V and J ends, which lost 0 bases and 3 bases, there was a span of 9 bases. The CDR3, as DNA: TGTGCCTGGAGTGTACTAGGTCTTGGAAACACCATATATTTT. This codes for CAWSVLGLGNTIYF.

The genes are TRBV6-1 and TRBJ1-3, with no clear D. Trimming cost V 8 bases and J 4 bases, with 15 bases left between them. Germline CDR1 is MNHNS and CDR2 is SASEGT. The CDR3 spans 14 residues. CDR3 bases: TGTGCCAGCTCTTTGGCCGTGGAGGGAAACACCATATATTTT. Translated: CASSLAVEGNTIYF.

This rearrangement joins TRBV2 to TRBJ1-1; TRBD1 aligns across 7 bases. This CDR3 has 15 amino acids. Germline values: CDR1 SNHLY, CDR2 FYNNEI. The trim removed 6 bases at V and 0 bases at J, leaving 7 bases unmatched. The CDR3 loop is CASSGQVRVNTEAFF. CDR3 in DNA: TGTGCCAGCAGCGGACAGGTCAGGGTGAACACTGAAGCTTTCTTT. Looking up the rest from reference TRBV2 and TRBJ1-1 gives the full variable domain: EPEVTQTPSHQVTQMGQEVILRCVPISNHLYFYWYRQILGQKVEFLVSFYNNEISEKSEIFDDQFSVERPDGSNFTLKIRSTKLEDSAMYFCASSGQVRVNTEAFFGQGTRLTVV.

The chain carries TRBV6-6 and TRBJ1-1; no firm D call. The CDR3 consists of 15 residues. Germline loops: CDR1 MNHNY, CDR2 SVGAGI (reference sequence). Deletions cut 2 bases from V and 5 bases from J, with 15 bases between. CDR3 bases: TGTGCCAGCAGTTACGGTCCGCCCGGAGTGACTGAAGCTTTCTTT. Its protein is CASSYGPPGVTEAFF.

This chain uses TRBV6-6 with TRBJ2-1, with 8 nucleotides matching TRBD2. CDR3 length equals 15 residues. V lost 7 bases and J lost 0; bases outside the gene matches: 5. Germline lookup yields CDR1 MNHNY and CDR2 SVGAGI (reference sequence). CDR3 amino acids: CASILSGASYNEQFF. CDR3 DNA: TGTGCCAGCATCCTTAGCGGGGCCTCCTACAATGAGCAGTTCTTC.

This clone has only a few counts. This chain uses TRBV5-1 with TRBJ1-6; D remains unclear. Per the germline V gene, CDR1 is SGHRS and CDR2 is YFSETQ. V lost 0 bases and J lost 5, with 9 bases in between. This CDR3 spans 15 amino acids. The CDR3 bases are TGCGCCAGCAGCTTGGGTACACCCGATAATTCACCCCTCCACTTT. Amino acid sequence: CASSLGTPDNSPLHF.

This clone was counted a single time. The chain employs TRBV21-1 and TRBJ1-1; TRBD1 is the table's D call, not checked against the DNA. TRBV21-1 is a listed pseudogene. The length of the CDR3 is 15 residues. CDR3 amino acids: CASSMITDRNTEAFF. DNA of the CDR3: TGTGCCAGCAGCATGATAACCGACAGGAACACTGAAGCTTTCTTT.

V usage is TRBV2 and J usage is TRBJ1-5; 7 bases fit TRBD1. CDR3 length: 15 amino acids. From germline, CDR1 is SNHLY and CDR2 FYNNEI. V was clipped by 8 bases and J by 7 bases; unmatched bases: 14. CDR3 sequence: CASRDRAFLEQPQHF. The CDR3 bases are TGTGCCAGCCGGGACAGAGCTTTCTTAGAGCAGCCCCAGCATTTT.

This rearrangement joins TRBV6-1 to TRBJ1-4; D is possibly TRBD1 (6 bases). Germline V gives CDR1 MNHNS, CDR2 SASEGT. This CDR3 has 14 amino acids. The V gene lost 3 bases and the J gene lost 3 bases, with 8 bases spanning the gap. The CDR3 nucleotides read TGTGCCAGCAGTGAGGGGGCGGCTAATGAAAAACTGTTTTTT. This codes for CASSEGAANEKLFF.

The chain joins TRBV6-1 to TRBJ2-1; TRBD2 might be the D (7 bases). Germline V lookup: CDR1 MNHNS, CDR2 SASEGT. Between the trimmed V and J ends, which lost 6 bases and 7 bases, there was a span of 13 bases. This CDR3 contains 13 residues. DNA for the CDR3: TGTGCCAGCAGGGGGGGGCGGGAAAATGAGCAGTTCTTC. Translating gives CASRGGRENEQFF.